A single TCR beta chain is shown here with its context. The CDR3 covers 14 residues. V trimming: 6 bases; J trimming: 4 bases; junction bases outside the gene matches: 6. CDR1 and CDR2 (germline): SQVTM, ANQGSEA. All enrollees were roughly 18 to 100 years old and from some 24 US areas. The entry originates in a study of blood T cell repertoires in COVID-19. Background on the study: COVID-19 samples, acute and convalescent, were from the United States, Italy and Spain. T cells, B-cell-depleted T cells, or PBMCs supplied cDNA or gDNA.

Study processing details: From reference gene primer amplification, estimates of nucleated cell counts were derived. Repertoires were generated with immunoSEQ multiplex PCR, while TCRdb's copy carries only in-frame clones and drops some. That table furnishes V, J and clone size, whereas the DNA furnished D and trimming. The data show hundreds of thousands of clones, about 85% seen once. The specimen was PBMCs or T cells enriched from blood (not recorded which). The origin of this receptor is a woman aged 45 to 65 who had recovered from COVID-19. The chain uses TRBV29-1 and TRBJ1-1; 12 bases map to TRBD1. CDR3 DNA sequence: TGCAGCGTACCCGGGACAGGGGGCCTCACTGAAGCTTTCTTT. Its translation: CSVPGTGGLTEAFF.